This TCR beta chain emerged from a study of shared clonotypes between healthy human individuals. This CDR3 has 17 amino acids. Looked up from germline, CDR1 is LNHDA and CDR2 is SQIVND (reference sequence). V shed 1 base and J shed 8 bases, with 20 bases lying between them. The authors divided CD4+ cells into CD45RA+ naive and CD45RA-negative memory subsets. Execution of the assay was at deep level. This table comes from immunoSEQ multiplex PCR, and its TCRdb copy is limited to in-frame clones, with some not included. Among about 2 million clones, around 95% were seen once, and the ten largest hold 0.13%.

J is TRBJ1-4 and V is TRBV19, with a possible D match to TRBD1 (5 bases). The specimen sequenced was naive CD4+ T cells sorted from blood. Subset given: CD45RA+ positively selected. This receptor was taken from a man aged 18 to 29 in good health. The DNA of the CDR3 is TGTGCCAGTAGTATAGGGGGCCTCACACCCCACGGGGAAAAACTGTTTTTT. Its protein product is CASSIGGLTPHGEKLFF.